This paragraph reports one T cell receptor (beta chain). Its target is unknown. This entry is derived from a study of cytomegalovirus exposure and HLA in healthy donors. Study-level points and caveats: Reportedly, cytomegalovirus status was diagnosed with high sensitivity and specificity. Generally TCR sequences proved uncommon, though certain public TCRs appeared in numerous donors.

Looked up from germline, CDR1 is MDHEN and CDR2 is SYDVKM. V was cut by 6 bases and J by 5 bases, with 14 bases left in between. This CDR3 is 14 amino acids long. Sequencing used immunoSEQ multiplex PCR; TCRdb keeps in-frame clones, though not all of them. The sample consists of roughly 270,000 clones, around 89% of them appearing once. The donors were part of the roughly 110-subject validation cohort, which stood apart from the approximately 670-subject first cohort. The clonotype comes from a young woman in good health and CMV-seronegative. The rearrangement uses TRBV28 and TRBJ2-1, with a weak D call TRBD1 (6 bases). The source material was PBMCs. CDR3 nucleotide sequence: TGTGCCAGCAGCCTGGGGGCTAGTCACAATGAGCAGTTCTTC. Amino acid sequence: CASSLGASHNEQFF. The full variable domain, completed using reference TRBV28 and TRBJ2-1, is DVKVTQSSRYLVKRTGEKVFLECVQDMDHENMFWYRQDPGLGLRLIYFSYDVKMKEKGDIPEGYSVSREKKERFSLILESASTNQTSMYLCASSLGASHNEQFFGPGTRLTVL.